One sample yielded the 12 T cell receptor beta chains listed below, sequenced in a study of CD8+CD57+ T cells in acquired aplastic anemia (dated by TCRdb to 2016 to 2018). Patients chosen for sequencing had shown expansion of CD8+CD57+ cells by flow cytometry. The sequencer listed for this sample is Illumina HiSeq 2000. TCR beta VDJ combination and CDR3 sequence profiling used genomic DNA as the template. The raw public data were reprocessed by TCRdb itself: fastp quality trimming at Q25, MiXCR clonotype calling, in-frame beta chains only. Identical CDR3 proteins give one entry, which carries the most common genes and DNA. Across this sample there are around 430,000 distinct CDR3 sequences, with about a third seen only once. Of the sample, 0.75% to 0.95% is held by the ten largest clones. Source material: sorted CD4+, CD8+, or CD8+CD57+ T cells (not recorded which) from PBMCs. The origin of the receptors is a human donor with aplastic anemia.

This clonotype was detected many times. This rearrangement joins TRBV10-1 to TRBJ2-2, with no clear D. CDR1 is WNHNN and CDR2 is SYGVQD in the germline V gene (reference sequence). There are 12 residues in the CDR3. V lost 4 bases and J 6 bases, leaving 6 bases between the germline ends. DNA of the CDR3: TGCGCCAGCAGTGGCATGGCCGGGGAGCTGTTTTTT. Translated, it gives CASSGMAGELFF.

The chain joins TRBV2 to TRBJ1-5; 8 bases line up with TRBD1. The ends lost 4 bases at V and 10 bases at J; junction bases unmatched: 3. CDR3 length: 12 amino acids. Germline CDR1 reads SNHLY; CDR2 reads FYNNEI. The CDR3 sequence: CASSGTGSPQHF. The CDR3 DNA sequence: TGTGCCAGCAGTGGGACAGGGAGCCCCCAGCATTTT.

The chain combines TRBV5-1 with TRBJ2-5; TRBD2 matches at 8 bases. The CDR3 totals 13 residues. The V and J ends lost 6 bases and 4 bases, in that order; junction bases with no gene match: 5. Germline V lookup: CDR1 SGHRS, CDR2 YFSETQ. The CDR3 protein is CASISAGGETQYF. CDR3 bases: TGCGCCAGCATCTCGGCGGGGGGAGAGACCCAGTACTTC.

Note on this clonotype: The junction and the germline gene differ at one end; a read error may be behind it. The V call is TRBV11-3, the J call TRBJ2-1, with D unresolved. The CDR3 loop spans 13 amino acids. Germline V gene lookup returns CDR1 SGHNT and CDR2 YENEEA. In DNA form, the CDR3 reads TGTGTCAGCAGCGTCCCTTCCTACAATGAGCAGTTCTTC. Protein: CVSSVPSYNEQFF.

Details on this clonotype: One end of the junction does not line up with germline, which may come from a read error. The chain employs TRBV2 and TRBJ2-2; D perhaps matches TRBD2 (5 bases). The CDR3 loop spans 13 amino acids. The germline CDR1 and CDR2 sequences are SNHLY and FYNNEI. Here the CDR3 reads CASSDPWIGELCF. CDR3 sequence (DNA): TGTGCCAGCAGTGATCCCTGGATCGGGGAGCTGTGTTTT.

Details on this clonotype: A much larger clone sits a single nucleotide away, making a read error possible. This chain connects TRBV20-1 to TRBJ2-7; D is perhaps TRBD1 or TRBD2 (5 bases each). Germline CDR1 and CDR2: DFQATT and SNEGSKA (reference sequence). This CDR3 contains 14 residues. V lost 3 bases and J lost 5, with 17 bases in between. In nucleotides, the CDR3 is TGCAGTGCTAGGGAATCGGGACGCCTCCACGAGCAGTACTTC. This gives the protein CSARESGRLHEQYF.

In its sample, this clonotype was seen a few times. This sequence joins TRBV5-1 and TRBJ2-5; perhaps TRBD2 as D (6 bases). CDR3 length equals 14 residues. Germline V gene data show CDR1 as SGHRS and CDR2 as YFSETQ. The V and J ends lost 7 bases and 3 bases respectively, with 16 bases between them. Here the CDR3 reads CASGPTSREETQYF. Written as DNA, the CDR3 is TGCGCCAGCGGACCAACTAGCCGTGAAGAGACCCAGTACTTC.

The genes are TRBV12-3 or TRBV12-4 and TRBJ2-3; a weak D match, TRBD2 (7 bases). V gave up 3 bases and J gave up 4 bases, with 11 bases separating them. The CDR3 spans 14 residues. The CDR3 region has the DNA TGTGCCAGCAGTTTGGGGGGGGCGTCAGATACGCAGTATTTT. This codes for CASSLGGASDTQYF.

On this clonotype: A read error may be the cause here, since a much bigger clone is one base away. J is TRBJ2-7 and V is TRBV16, with a possible D match to TRBD2 (5 bases). Germline V CDR1 and CDR2: KGHSY, FQNENV. The CDR3 is 15 amino acids. The CDR3 protein is CASGQSADGSYEQYF. The CDR3 coding sequence is TGTGCCAGCGGCCAATCAGCGGACGGCTCCTACGAGCAGTACTTC.

This clonotype was observed at least ten times. V is TRBV20-1 and J is TRBJ2-4, with TRBD2 identical over 8 bases. Germline lookup yields CDR1 DFQATT and CDR2 SNEGSKA (reference sequence). This CDR3 is 15 amino acids long. Trimming took 4 bases from V and 5 from J; bases not matched to a gene: 10. The CDR3 here is CSANDFGREENIQYF. CDR3 DNA: TGCAGTGCTAATGACTTTGGGCGGGAGGAAAACATTCAGTACTTC.

The chain uses TRBV5-1 and TRBJ2-7, with 7 bases aligning to TRBD2. CDR1 and CDR2 from the germline V gene are SGHRS and YFSETQ. With 4 bases clipped from V and 3 bases from J, the junction kept 10 bases outside the gene matches. This CDR3 region has 15 residues. The CDR3: CASSLGQGRGYEQYF. The CDR3 nucleotides are TGCGCCAGCAGCCTAGGACAAGGGAGGGGCTACGAGCAGTACTTC.

The V and J genes are TRBV7-6 and TRBJ2-7; the D gene is possibly TRBD2 (5 bases). This CDR3 spans 16 amino acids. The V end lost 1 base, the J end lost 4 bases, and 17 bases lay between the germline ends. Germline CDR1 reads SGHVS; CDR2 reads FNYEAQ. CDR3 nucleotides: TGTGCCAGCAGCTTAGGCGGAGGCAGGAACCGGTACGAGCAGTACTTC. Translated: CASSLGGGRNRYEQYF. Complete variable domain (other parts from reference TRBV7-6 and TRBJ2-7): GAGVSQSPRYKVTKRGQDVALRCDPISGHVSLYWYRQALGQGPEFLTYFNYEAQQDKSGLPNDRFSAERPEGSISTLTIQRTEQRDSAMYRCASSLGGGRNRYEQYFGPGTRLTVT.